Following are 5 T cell receptor beta chains from one sample sequenced in a study of long-term antiretroviral therapy in people with HIV (dated by TCRdb to 2021 to 2024). The immunoSEQ hsTCRB v3.0 assay was used at survey level resolution to sequence the TRB variable region. Imported from immuneACCESS, the table was reduced by TCRdb to in-frame sequences with V and J called. These copies leave out some clones; in studies compared against another copy, an unresolved V gene accounts for under half, and the cause of the remainder is not known. Within this sample are under 30,000 clones, with 95% of them counted one time only. The top ten clonotypes cover less than 2.5% of the sample. Sequenced here: unsorted PBMCs, sampled about 5 years after starting antiretroviral therapy. The source of these receptors is a woman aged 50 to 60 with HIV.

The rearrangement links TRBV5-5 to TRBJ1-2; TRBD1 agrees at 8 bases. The germline V gene encodes CDR1 SGHKS and CDR2 YYEKEE (reference sequence). The CDR3 spans 13 residues. V shed 4 bases, J shed 4 bases, and the junction held 3 bases outside the gene matches. CDR3 protein: CASSRTGGYGYTF. The CDR3 bases are TGTGCCAGCAGCCGAACAGGGGGCTATGGCTACACCTTC.

In DNA form, the CDR3 reads TGTGCCAGCAGCACCCGGGAGAACCACAATGAGCAGTTCTTC. This sequence encodes CASSTRENHNEQFF. This sequence joins TRBV7-3 and TRBJ2-1; D possibly corresponds to TRBD2 (6 bases). V dropped 5 bases and J dropped 5 bases, with 13 bases sitting between them. Per germline, CDR1 SGHTA and CDR2 FQGTGA. This CDR3 has 14 amino acids.

The CDR3 coding sequence is TGCGCCAGCAGCCAAGATTACGGGACAGGGGGCATGAATGAGCAGTTCTTC. This gives the protein CASSQDYGTGGMNEQFF. The J gene is TRBJ2-1, the V gene TRBV4-1; the match to TRBD1 covers 12 bases. V gave up 0 bases and J gave up 7 bases; unmatched junction bases: 7. This CDR3 is built from 17 residues. CDR1 and CDR2 from the germline V gene are MGHRA and YSYEKL.

This chain connects TRBV2 to TRBJ2-7; D assignment may be TRBD1 or TRBD2 (5 bases each). Trimming took off 6 bases at V and 0 bases at J, with 27 bases between the two ends. Germline V lookup: CDR1 SNHLY, CDR2 FYNNEI. This CDR3 has 19 residues. CDR3 amino acids: CASSDPPERGSWSSYEQYF. As DNA, the CDR3 is TGTGCCAGCAGCGACCCCCCCGAGAGGGGCTCCTGGAGCTCCTACGAGCAGTACTTC.

The chain is built from TRBV4-3 and TRBJ1-2; D not resolved. The CDR3 is 17 amino acids. CDR1 LGHNA and CDR2 YSLEER come from the germline V gene. Trimming pared 0 bases from V and 1 base from J, leaving 15 bases between. The CDR3 loop reads CASSQDGRDLVNYGYTF. In DNA, the CDR3 is TGCGCCAGCAGCCAAGATGGCAGAGACTTAGTTAACTATGGCTACACCTTC.